Shown below are 4 T cell receptor beta chains from a single sample sequenced in a study of cytomegalovirus exposure and HLA in healthy donors. Assay: immunoSEQ multiplex PCR; the TCRdb copy retains only in-frame clones and omits some. The data hold some 43,000 clones, with around 90% observed a single time. Sequencing was performed on PBMCs. The receptors shown here come from a man aged 18 to 29 in good health and CMV-seronegative.

The chain uses TRBV13 and TRBJ2-5; possibly TRBD2 for D (5 bases). The V gene's germline CDR1 is PRHDT and CDR2 FYEKMQ (reference sequence). CDR3 length: 13 amino acids. Trimming removed 5 bases at V and 4 bases at J, with 11 bases between. The CDR3 nucleotides are TGTGCCAGCAGCAAGGGAGTTGGAGAGACCCAGTACTTC. As protein: CASSKGVGETQYF.

CDR3 protein: CSVGPRRGAGGYTF. Written as DNA, the CDR3 is TGCAGCGTTGGCCCCCGGCGGGGGGCCGGCGGCTACACCTTC. This chain uses TRBV29-1 with TRBJ1-2; tentative D call: TRBD1 (6 bases). Germline-derived CDR1 and CDR2 are SQVTM and ANQGSEA. The length of the CDR3 is 14 residues. V lost 4 bases, J lost 8 bases, and 20 bases lay in between.

The chain couples TRBV5-5 to TRBJ2-7, with TRBD1 matching 8 bases. Germline V gene data show CDR1 as SGHKS and CDR2 as YYEKEE (reference sequence). V lost 2 bases to trimming and J lost 3 bases; unmatched junction nucleotides: 4. CDR3 length: 14 amino acids. CDR3 in amino acids: CASSFDRGYYEQYF. DNA of the CDR3: TGTGCCAGCAGCTTTGACAGGGGTTACTACGAGCAGTACTTC.

V usage is TRBV5-1 and J usage is TRBJ2-5; 12 nucleotides line up with TRBD2. With 2 bases clipped from V and 1 base from J, the junction kept 3 bases outside the gene matches. The CDR3 is 16 amino acids. The V gene's germline CDR1 is SGHRS and CDR2 YFSETQ. DNA of the CDR3: TGCGCCAGCAGCTTTCAGACTAGCGGGAGCCAAGAGACCCAGTACTTC. Amino acid sequence: CASSFQTSGSQETQYF.